This TCR beta chain was recovered during a study of blood T cell repertoires in COVID-19. Study context: PBMCs, B-cell-depleted T cells, or T cells were the source of the cDNA or gDNA that made up the material.

Clones were read by immunoSEQ multiplex PCR, and TCRdb kept only the in-frame ones, dropping some. The data hold 20,000 to 30,000 clones, with 66% observed a single time. CDR3 length: 15 amino acids. In germline, CDR1 is LNHDA, CDR2 SQIVND (reference sequence). The V gene end was trimmed by 4 bases and the J gene end by 4 bases; junction bases not matched to a gene: 8. The sequence came from a man in his sixties with active or convalescent COVID-19. The chain combines TRBV19 with TRBJ2-3; TRBD1 aligns across 7 bases. Sequenced input: peripheral blood. The CDR3 DNA is TGTGCCAGTAGTAACAGGGGTGGCGGCTCAGATACGCAGTATTTT. Translating it yields CASSNRGGGSDTQYF.